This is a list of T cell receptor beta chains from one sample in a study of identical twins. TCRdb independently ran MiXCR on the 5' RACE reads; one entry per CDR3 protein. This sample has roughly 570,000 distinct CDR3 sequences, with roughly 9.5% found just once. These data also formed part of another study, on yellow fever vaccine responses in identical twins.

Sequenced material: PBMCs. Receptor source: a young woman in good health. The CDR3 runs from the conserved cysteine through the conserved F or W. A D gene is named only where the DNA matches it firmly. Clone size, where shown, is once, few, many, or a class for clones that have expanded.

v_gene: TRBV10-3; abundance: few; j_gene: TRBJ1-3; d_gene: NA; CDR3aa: CATTNGIRIYF; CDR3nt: TGTGCCACCACAAATGGAATTAGGATATATTTT
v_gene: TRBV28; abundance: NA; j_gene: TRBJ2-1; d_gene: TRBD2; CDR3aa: CASSKGLAETLGNEQFF; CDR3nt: TGTGCCAGCAGCAAGGGACTAGCGGAAACCTTGGGCAATGAGCAGTTCTTC
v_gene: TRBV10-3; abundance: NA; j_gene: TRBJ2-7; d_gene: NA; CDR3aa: CAISDRNTYEQYF; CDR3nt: TGTGCCATCAGTGATAGGAATACCTACGAGCAGTACTTC
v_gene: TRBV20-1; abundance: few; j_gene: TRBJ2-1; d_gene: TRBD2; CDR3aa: CSARDLEREVRNEQFF; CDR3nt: TGCAGTGCTAGAGATCTAGAGCGGGAGGTAAGGAATGAGCAGTTCTTC
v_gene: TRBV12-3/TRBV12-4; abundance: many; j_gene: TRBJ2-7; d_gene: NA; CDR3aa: CASSLAHEQYF; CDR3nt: TGTGCCAGCAGTTTAGCTCACGAGCAGTACTTC
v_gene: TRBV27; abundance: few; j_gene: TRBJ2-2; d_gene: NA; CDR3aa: CASSQRSVGTGELFF; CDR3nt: TGTGCCAGCAGTCAAAGATCGGTGGGCACCGGGGAGCTGTTTTTT
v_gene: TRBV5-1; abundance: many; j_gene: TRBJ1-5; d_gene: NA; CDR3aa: CASSLEGYSNQPQHF; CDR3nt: TGCGCCAGCAGCTTGGAGGGGTATAGCAATCAGCCCCAGCATTTT
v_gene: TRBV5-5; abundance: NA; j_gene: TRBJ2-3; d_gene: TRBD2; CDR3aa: CASSWVAGGPDTQYF; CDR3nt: TGTGCCAGCAGCTGGGTGGCGGGAGGACCAGATACGCAGTATTTT
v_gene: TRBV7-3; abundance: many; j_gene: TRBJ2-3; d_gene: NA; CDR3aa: CASSLNSGSTDTQYF; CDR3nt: TGTGCCAGCAGCTTAAATTCGGGTAGCACAGATACGCAGTATTTT
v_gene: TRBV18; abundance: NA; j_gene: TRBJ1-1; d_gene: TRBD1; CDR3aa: CASSPSSGQGARAFF; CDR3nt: TGTGCCAGCTCACCATCTTCGGGACAGGGGGCCCGAGCTTTCTTT
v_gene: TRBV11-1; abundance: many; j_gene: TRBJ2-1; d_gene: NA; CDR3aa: CASSKGVGTYNEQFF; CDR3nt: TGTGCCAGCAGCAAGGGAGTAGGAACCTACAATGAGCAGTTCTTC
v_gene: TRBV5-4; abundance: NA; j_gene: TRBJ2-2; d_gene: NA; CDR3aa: CASMDVNTGELFF; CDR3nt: TGTGCCAGCATGGACGTTAACACCGGGGAGCTGTTTTTT
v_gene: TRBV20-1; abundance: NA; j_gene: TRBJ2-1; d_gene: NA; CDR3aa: CSANYGGYEQFF; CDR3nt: TGCAGTGCCAATTATGGGGGTTATGAGCAGTTCTTC
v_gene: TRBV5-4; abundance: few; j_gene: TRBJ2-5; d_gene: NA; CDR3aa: CASSSTGTIQETQYF; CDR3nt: TGTGCCAGCAGCTCCACCGGGACAATCCAAGAGACCCAGTACTTC
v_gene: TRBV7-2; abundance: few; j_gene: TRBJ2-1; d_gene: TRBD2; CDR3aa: CASSLGTLAGVNEQFF; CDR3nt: TGTGCCAGCAGCTTAGGCACGTTGGCGGGGGTGAATGAGCAGTTCTTC
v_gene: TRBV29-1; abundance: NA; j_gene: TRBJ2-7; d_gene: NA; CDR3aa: CSVVGDYEQYF; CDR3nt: TGCAGCGTCGTCGGAGACTACGAGCAGTACTTC
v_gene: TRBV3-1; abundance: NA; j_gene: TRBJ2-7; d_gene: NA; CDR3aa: CASSQGLLVGSYEQYF; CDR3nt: TGTGCCAGCAGCCAAGGACTCCTAGTCGGGTCCTACGAGCAGTACTTC
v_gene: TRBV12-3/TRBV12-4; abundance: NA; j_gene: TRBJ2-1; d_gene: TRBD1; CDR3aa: CASSSNRGSYNEQFF; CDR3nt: TGTGCCAGCAGTTCAAACAGGGGCTCCTACAATGAGCAGTTCTTC
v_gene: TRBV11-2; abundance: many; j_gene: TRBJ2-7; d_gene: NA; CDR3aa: CASSLQGEQYF; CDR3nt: TGTGCCAGCAGCTTACAGGGGGAGCAGTACTTC
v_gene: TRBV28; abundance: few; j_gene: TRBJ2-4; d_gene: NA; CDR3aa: CASTEGGQIAKNIQYF; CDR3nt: TGTGCCAGCACCGAAGGGGGGCAGATAGCCAAAAACATTCAGTACTTC
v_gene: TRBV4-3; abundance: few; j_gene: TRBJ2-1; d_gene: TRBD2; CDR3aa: CASSQLTGGGPDEQFF; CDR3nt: TGCGCCAGCAGCCAGCTCACGGGCGGGGGGCCCGATGAGCAGTTCTTC
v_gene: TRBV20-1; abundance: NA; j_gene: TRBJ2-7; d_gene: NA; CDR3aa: CSARDQTSEQYF; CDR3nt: TGCAGTGCTAGAGATCAGACCAGCGAGCAGTACTTC
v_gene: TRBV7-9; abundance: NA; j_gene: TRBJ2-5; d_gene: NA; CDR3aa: CASSLAGLGARETQYF; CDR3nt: TGTGCCAGCAGCTTAGCCGGTTTGGGGGCGCGGGAGACCCAGTACTTC
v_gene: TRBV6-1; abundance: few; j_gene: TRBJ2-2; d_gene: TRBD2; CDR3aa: CASGGLADTGELFF; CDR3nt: TGTGCCAGTGGGGGACTAGCGGATACCGGGGAGCTGTTTTTT
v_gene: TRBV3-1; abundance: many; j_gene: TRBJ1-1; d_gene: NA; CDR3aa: CASSQEKTSEAFF; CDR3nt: TGTGCCAGCAGCCAAGAGAAGACTTCAGAAGCTTTCTTT
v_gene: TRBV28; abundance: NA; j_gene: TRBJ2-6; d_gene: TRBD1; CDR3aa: CASTRPGQGRGGANVLTF; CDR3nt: TGTGCCAGCACGCGACCGGGACAGGGCCGAGGAGGGGCCAACGTCCTGACTTTC
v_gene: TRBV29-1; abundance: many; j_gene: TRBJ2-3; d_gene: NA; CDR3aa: CSVGAGFTDTQYF; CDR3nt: TGCAGCGTTGGGGCAGGATTCACAGATACGCAGTATTTT
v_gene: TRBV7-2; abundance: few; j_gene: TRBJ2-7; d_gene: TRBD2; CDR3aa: CASSAPGTSNEQYF; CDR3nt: TGTGCCAGCAGCGCACCCGGGACTAGCAACGAGCAGTACTTC
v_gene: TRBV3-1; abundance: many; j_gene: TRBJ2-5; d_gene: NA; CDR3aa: CASSLFMRGKETQYF; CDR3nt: TGTGCCAGCAGCCTTTTTATGAGAGGGAAAGAGACCCAGTACTTC
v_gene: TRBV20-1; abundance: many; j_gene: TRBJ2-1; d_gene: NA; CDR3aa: CSGHGSNEQFF; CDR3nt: TGCAGTGGGCATGGTAGCAACGAGCAGTTCTTC
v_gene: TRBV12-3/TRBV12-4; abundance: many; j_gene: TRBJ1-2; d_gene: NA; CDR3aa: CASTPYREPRGYTF; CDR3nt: TGTGCCAGCACCCCCTATAGGGAACCCCGCGGCTACACCTTC
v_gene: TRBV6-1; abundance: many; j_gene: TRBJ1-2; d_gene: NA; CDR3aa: CASSLRSSHGYTF; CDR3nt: TGTGCCAGCAGCCTTCGGAGCTCCCATGGCTACACCTTC
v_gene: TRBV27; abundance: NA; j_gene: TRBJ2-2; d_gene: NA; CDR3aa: CASSLISLRGGTGELFF; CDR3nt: TGTGCCAGCAGTTTAATTTCGCTCAGGGGTGGCACCGGGGAGCTGTTTTTT
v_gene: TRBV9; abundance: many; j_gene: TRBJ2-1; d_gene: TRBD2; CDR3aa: CASSVDRLAGASNEQFF; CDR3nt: TGTGCCAGCAGCGTAGACCGACTAGCGGGAGCCTCCAATGAGCAGTTCTTC
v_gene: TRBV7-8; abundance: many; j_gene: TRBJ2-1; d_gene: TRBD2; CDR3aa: CASSQTSVSEQFF; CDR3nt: TGTGCCAGCAGCCAAACTAGCGTCAGTGAGCAGTTCTTC
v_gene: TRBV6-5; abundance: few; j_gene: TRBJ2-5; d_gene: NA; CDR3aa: CASSYSIPGDETQYF; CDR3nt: TGTGCCAGCAGTTACTCGATCCCGGGAGATGAGACCCAGTACTTC
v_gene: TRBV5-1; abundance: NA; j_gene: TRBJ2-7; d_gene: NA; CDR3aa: CASSQGGLLYEQYF; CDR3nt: TGCGCCAGCAGCCAGGGGGGGCTGCTCTACGAGCAGTACTTC
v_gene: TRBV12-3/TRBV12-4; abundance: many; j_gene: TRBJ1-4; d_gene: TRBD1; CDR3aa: CASSLGQGEEKLFF; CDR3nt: TGTGCCAGCAGTTTAGGACAGGGTGAGGAAAAACTGTTTTTT
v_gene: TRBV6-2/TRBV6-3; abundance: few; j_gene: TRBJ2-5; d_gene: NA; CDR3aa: CASSYWVSGETQYF; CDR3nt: TGTGCCAGCAGTTACTGGGTCAGTGGCGAGACCCAGTACTTC
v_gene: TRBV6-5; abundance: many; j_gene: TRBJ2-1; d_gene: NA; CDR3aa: CASSYFEDNEQFF; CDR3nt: TGTGCCAGCAGTTACTTCGAGGACAATGAGCAGTTCTTC
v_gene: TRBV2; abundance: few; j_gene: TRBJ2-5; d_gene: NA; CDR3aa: CASGMETQYF; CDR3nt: TGTGCCAGCGGAATGGAGACCCAGTACTTC
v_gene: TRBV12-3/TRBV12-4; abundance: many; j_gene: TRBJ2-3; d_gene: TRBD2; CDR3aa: CASSLGAGGLEDTQYF; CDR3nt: TGTGCCAGCAGTTTGGGGGCGGGGGGGCTGGAAGATACGCAGTATTTT
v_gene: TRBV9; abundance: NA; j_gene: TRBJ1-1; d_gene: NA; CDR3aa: CASSDTGGDTEAFF; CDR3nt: TGTGCCAGCAGCGACACGGGGGGGGACACTGAAGCTTTCTTT
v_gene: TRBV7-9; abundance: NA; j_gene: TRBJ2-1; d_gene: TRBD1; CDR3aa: CASSYTGGQRGYNEQFF; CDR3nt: TGTGCCAGCAGCTACACAGGGGGCCAAAGGGGTTACAATGAGCAGTTCTTC
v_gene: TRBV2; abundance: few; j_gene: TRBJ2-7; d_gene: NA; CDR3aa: CASSVREGGSSYEQYF; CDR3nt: TGTGCCAGCAGTGTTAGGGAGGGGGGGAGCTCCTACGAGCAGTACTTC
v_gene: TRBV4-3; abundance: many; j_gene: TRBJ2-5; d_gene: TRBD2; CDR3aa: CASSQGLAGEGSLETQYF; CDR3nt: TGCGCCAGCAGCCAAGGACTAGCGGGAGAGGGCTCCCTTGAGACCCAGTACTTC
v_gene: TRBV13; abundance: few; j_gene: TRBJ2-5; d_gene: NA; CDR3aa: CASSQVKEGRGETQYF; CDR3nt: TGTGCCAGCAGCCAAGTGAAGGAGGGAAGAGGAGAGACCCAGTACTTC
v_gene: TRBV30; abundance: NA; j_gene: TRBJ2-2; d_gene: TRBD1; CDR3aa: CAWTRAGGTGELFF; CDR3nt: TGTGCCTGGACTAGGGCAGGGGGAACCGGGGAGCTGTTTTTT
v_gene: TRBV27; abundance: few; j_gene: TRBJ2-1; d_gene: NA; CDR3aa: CASSFKLSDYNEQFF; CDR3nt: TGTGCCAGCAGTTTTAAGTTGTCTGATTACAATGAGCAGTTCTTC
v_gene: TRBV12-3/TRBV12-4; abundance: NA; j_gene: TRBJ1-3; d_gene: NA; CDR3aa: CASSLTGPFSGNTIYF; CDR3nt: TGTGCCAGCAGTTTGACAGGTCCTTTCTCTGGAAACACCATATATTTT
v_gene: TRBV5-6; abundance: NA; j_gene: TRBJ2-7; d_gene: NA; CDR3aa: CASSQPPGTTYEQYF; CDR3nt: TGTGCCAGCAGCCAACCCCCTGGGACGACCTACGAGCAGTACTTC
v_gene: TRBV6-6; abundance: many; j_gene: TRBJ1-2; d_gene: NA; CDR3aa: CASRIGEFYGYTF; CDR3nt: TGTGCCAGCAGAATCGGGGAATTCTATGGCTACACCTTC
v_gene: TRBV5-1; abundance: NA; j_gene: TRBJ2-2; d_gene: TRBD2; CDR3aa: CASSVGLAGTVELFF; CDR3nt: TGCGCCAGCAGCGTGGGACTAGCGGGTACCGTGGAGCTGTTTTTT